The rows below give T cell receptor beta chains drawn from one sample of a study of blood T cell repertoires in COVID-19. Measured with immunoSEQ multiplex PCR; TCRdb has only the in-frame clones, and not every one. The table shows around 200,000 clones, with approximately 87% occurring only once. Sequencing input: peripheral blood. Receptors originate from a man between 60 and 75 years old who had recovered from COVID-19. Each CDR3 is given with its conserved first and last residue. The order of the fields is D gene, clone size, J gene, V gene, CDR3 DNA, CDR3 protein. D genes are given only for firm matches. Rows give clone size only sometimes, using once, few, many, or a class for an expanded clone.

NA NA TRBJ2-7 TRBV9 TGTGCCAGCAGCGAGCAGGGAACAGGGACCGAGCAGTACTTC CASSEQGTGTEQYF
TRBD2 NA TRBJ2-7 TRBV3-1/TRBV3-2 TGTGCCAGCAGCCAAGATCAGGGACCGGGGGGCTACGAGCAGTACTTC CASSQDQGPGGYEQYF
NA NA TRBJ2-7 TRBV3-1/TRBV3-2 TGTGCCAGCAGACTAGCCCCGGACTACGAGCAGTACTTC CASRLAPDYEQYF
NA many TRBJ1-4 TRBV30 TGTGCCTGGCAGGGGAATAATGAAAAACTGTTTTTT CAWQGNNEKLFF
NA NA TRBJ2-1 TRBV5-4 TGTGCCAGCAGCTTGTCGGCGGGGAGTTACAATGAGCAGTTCTTC CASSLSAGSYNEQFF
NA NA TRBJ1-1 TRBV28 TGTGCCAGCAGTCCCCCCTACCAGAACACTGAAGCTTTCTTT CASSPPYQNTEAFF
TRBD2 NA TRBJ2-3 TRBV5-4 TGTGCCAGCACCCTAGCGGGGGGGGTGAATACGCAGTATTTT CASTLAGGVNTQYF
TRBD2 NA TRBJ2-1 TRBV19 TGTGCCAGTAGTATAGCTAGCGGGGGGTGGGAGCAGTTCTTC CASSIASGGWEQFF
NA NA TRBJ1-3 TRBV9 TGTGCCAGCAGCGGATCGGGTGGAAACACCATATATTTT CASSGSGGNTIYF
NA NA TRBJ2-7 TRBV18 TGTGCCAGCTCCCCGAGTGCCTACGAGCAGTACTTC CASSPSAYEQYF
TRBD2 NA TRBJ2-5 TRBV30 TGTGCCTGGGATGCCGGGGGGGGCGGGACCCAGTACTTC CAWDAGGGGTQYF
TRBD2 NA TRBJ2-3 TRBV6-4 TGTGCCAGCAGTAGGAGCGGGAGGGCCGGAGATACGCAGTATTTT CASSRSGRAGDTQYF
NA NA TRBJ2-2 TRBV28 TGTGCCAGCATTACAGCGAACACCGGGGAGCTGTTTTTT CASITANTGELFF
NA NA TRBJ2-7 TRBV18 TGTGCCAGCTCACAAAACCTATACGAGCAGTACTTC CASSQNLYEQYF
NA NA TRBJ2-7 TRBV28 TGTGCCAGCAGTCTGGGCTCTTATAGCTCCTACGAGCAGTACTTC CASSLGSYSSYEQYF
TRBD2 NA TRBJ2-5 TRBV5-4 TGTGCCAGCAGCCGGCGACTAGCGGGGGGCCCATCAGAGACCCAGTACTTC CASSRRLAGGPSETQYF
TRBD1 NA TRBJ2-6 TRBV28 TGTGCCAGCAGGGCCGGACAGGGGATCTCCGGGGCCAACGTCCTGACTTTC CASRAGQGISGANVLTF
NA NA TRBJ1-5 TRBV4-3 TGCGCCAGCAGCCAAGATTTACAGTATAGCAATCAGCCCCAGCATTTT CASSQDLQYSNQPQHF
NA NA TRBJ1-1 TRBV2 TGTGCCAGCGGCGTAGACGGAGGGAACACTGAAGCTTTCTTT CASGVDGGNTEAFF
NA NA TRBJ2-7 TRBV28 TGTGCCAGCAGTTTAGAACTGCGGTCATACGAGCAGTACTTC CASSLELRSYEQYF
NA NA TRBJ2-2 TRBV5-1 TGCGCCAGCAGCTTGTCTACCCCGAACACCGGGGAGCTGTTTTTT CASSLSTPNTGELFF
NA NA TRBJ1-1 TRBV28 TGTGCCAGCAGTTCCGAGTATGAAGCTTTCTTT CASSSEYEAFF
NA few TRBJ2-7 TRBV4-1 TGCGCCAGCAGCCAAGAGGACATACCATCCTACGAGCAGTACTTC CASSQEDIPSYEQYF
TRBD2 NA TRBJ2-1 TRBV2 TGTGCCAGCAGTCCAGGGAGGGAATCCTACAATGAGCAGTTCTTC CASSPGRESYNEQFF
NA NA TRBJ2-2 TRBV3-1/TRBV3-2 TGTGCCAGCAGCCGGAGACGACCAGCGCCCGGGGAGCTGTTTTTT CASSRRRPAPGELFF
NA NA TRBJ2-1 TRBV5-1 TGCGCCAGCAGAGATCCGGGACAAAAGGTTGAGCAGTTCTTC CASRDPGQKVEQFF
NA NA TRBJ1-1 TRBV13 TGTGCCAGCGGGAGGGGCCGCCGGATGAACACTGAAGCTTTCTTT CASGRGRRMNTEAFF
NA few TRBJ1-3 TRBV5-4 TGTGCCAGCAGTCAACAGGGTCTGGCTGGAAACACCATATATTTT CASSQQGLAGNTIYF
TRBD2 NA TRBJ2-1 TRBV15 TGTGCCACCAGCAGAGATGTGGGGACTAGCGGGAGGGTGAATGAGCAGTTCTTC CATSRDVGTSGRVNEQFF
TRBD1 NA TRBJ1-1 TRBV14 TGTGCCAGCAGGCAGACAGGGGGCACTGAAGCTTTCTTT CASRQTGGTEAFF
NA NA TRBJ2-3 TRBV9 TGTGCCAGCAGCGTAGGTTTCGGGGGTATCACAGATACGCAGTATTTT CASSVGFGGITDTQYF
NA NA TRBJ1-2 TRBV24-1 TGTGCCACCAGTGATTTGCGGGAGCCCGCCGAGTATGGCTACACCTTC CATSDLREPAEYGYTF
TRBD2 NA TRBJ2-5 TRBV15 TGTGCCACCAGCAGAGATCGAGCGGGGACCCAAGAGACCCAGTACTTC CATSRDRAGTQETQYF
NA NA TRBJ1-3 TRBV19 TGTGCCAGTAGTAGGGGGCCAGGAAACACCATATATTTT CASSRGPGNTIYF
NA NA TRBJ1-6 TRBV27 TGTGCCAGCTCTAGAGGTGGTACGAATTCACCCCTCCACTTT CASSRGGTNSPLHF
TRBD2 NA TRBJ2-7 TRBV5-6 TGTGCCAGCAGCTTGGGGGTTCTATTTGGGGAGGGTGACTACGAGCAGTACTTC CASSLGVLFGEGDYEQYF
NA once TRBJ1-5 TRBV19 TGTGCCAGTAGTATAGCAGAGGAGTATCAGCCCCAGCATTTT CASSIAEEYQPQHF
NA NA TRBJ2-5 TRBV7-8 TGTGCCAGCAGCTTGGGGGGAGGAGAGACCCAGTACTTC CASSLGGGETQYF
TRBD1 NA TRBJ2-7 TRBV6-5 TGTGCCAGCAGTTTTTCAGGGACAGGGGCCTTAAACGAGCAGTACTTC CASSFSGTGALNEQYF
NA few TRBJ2-1 TRBV27 TGTGCCAGCAGTGCACAGGGCCCACGGTACAATGAGCAGTTCTTC CASSAQGPRYNEQFF
NA once TRBJ1-2 TRBV7-3 TGTGCCAGCAGCTCACAGGGAGATCCCAACTATGGCTACACCTTC CASSSQGDPNYGYTF
TRBD2 NA TRBJ2-7 TRBV6-5 TGTGCCAGCACACTAGCGGGAGGGTACGAGCAGTACTTC CASTLAGGYEQYF
TRBD2 NA TRBJ2-7 TRBV3-1/TRBV3-2 TGTGCCAGCAGCCAAGCCAGCGCGGGGGACGAGCAGTACTTC CASSQASAGDEQYF
TRBD2 NA TRBJ2-7 TRBV7-9 TGTGCCAGCAGCCTAAGCGGGGGTACCGACGAGCAGTACTTC CASSLSGGTDEQYF
NA NA TRBJ2-4 TRBV11-3 TGTGCCAGCAGCTTAGATTCGGGGCGGGGAAACATTCAGTACTTC CASSLDSGRGNIQYF
NA NA TRBJ2-1 TRBV24-1 TGTGCCACCGAAACCTACCGGAATGAGCAGTTCTTC CATETYRNEQFF
NA NA TRBJ1-1 TRBV5-1 TGCGCCAGCTCGGAAGTACAGGACACTGAAGCTTTCTTT CASSEVQDTEAFF
NA NA TRBJ2-3 TRBV18 TGTGCCAGCTCCCTAATACCGGATACGCAGTATTTT CASSLIPDTQYF
NA NA TRBJ1-5 TRBV3-1/TRBV3-2 TGTGCCAGCAGCCGGGGGGGGGATCAGCCCCAGCATTTT CASSRGGDQPQHF
NA NA TRBJ1-3 TRBV10-3 TGTGCCATCAGACCCGAGGTCTCTGGAAACACCATATATTTT CAIRPEVSGNTIYF